This T cell receptor beta chain was captured by sequencing in a study of cytomegalovirus exposure and HLA in healthy donors. Study details: From HLA-typed donors, an early data release held tens of millions of unique TCRs.

Study-wide results and caveats: TCR beta V- and J-gene trimming was later associated with a missense DCLRE1C variant. The classifier, whose performance was assessed in both the original and validation cohorts, reportedly diagnosed cytomegalovirus status with high specificity and sensitivity. Relative to the approximately 700-donor mean, N-insertions were reportedly fewer in an Asian-associated ancestry cluster in a later analysis.

CDR3 size: 14 residues. CDR1 and CDR2 (germline): SGHDT, YYEEEE. Trimming cost V 0 bases and J 8 bases; bases outside gene matches: 5. Primers: 60 Vbeta forward and 13 Jbeta reverse. Profiling relied on immunoSEQ multiplex PCR, and the TCRdb table lists in-frame clones only, not all of them. Here the sample spans around 110,000 clones, roughly three quarters being singletons. As concerns this clone: Its specificity is not known.

The sample was PBMCs. The chain is built from TRBV5-6 and TRBJ1-2; 9 bases are a match to TRBD1. This TCR derives from a man aged 25-45 years in good health and CMV-seropositive. The chain's CDR3 is CASSLVGQGTGYTF. CDR3 DNA: TGTGCCAGCAGCTTGGTTGGACAGGGGACAGGCTACACCTTC.